This T cell receptor beta chain stems from a study of shared clonotypes between healthy human individuals. A word on this clone: The antigen is not known. Other DNA variants within this sample encode the same CDR3.

This CDR3 has 12 amino acids. Germline values: CDR1 SGHAT, CDR2 FQNNGV. Trimming left V 6 bases short and J 8 bases short, with 13 bases between. This was a deep-level run. Sequencing used immunoSEQ multiplex PCR; TCRdb keeps in-frame clones, though not all of them. The sample includes approximately 1,000,000 clones, around 77% of them seen just once. Study-wide results and caveats: Generally, naive subsets came out with larger estimated richness than memory subsets. Donors were few, which limited the genetic and exposure-history diversity represented.

Recent acute infections and vaccinations were absent in the healthy HIV-negative adult donors. This sequence was found in a man between 18 and 29 years old in good health. Some clones in this sample may be carry-over from other donors' samples. Source material: memory CD4+ T cells from PBMCs. Subset given: CD45RA-negative fraction. V and J are TRBV11-2 and TRBJ1-2, with a tentative D call TRBD1 (5 bases). CDR3 region: CASSWAGDGYTF. The CDR3 DNA follows: TGTGCCAGCAGTTGGGCGGGGGACGGCTACACCTTC.